The clone carrying this T cell receptor (beta chain) was recorded many times. Its antigen is still unknown. From the germline J gene comes the end of the CDR3, since the read stops 3 residues before it. Measured with immunoSEQ multiplex PCR; TCRdb has only the in-frame clones, and not every one. This record lists roughly 28,000 clones, none seen once only, and the top ten clones contain about 12%. The ends lost 4 bases at V and 4 bases at J; junction bases unmatched: 6. The CDR3 sequence is 14 residues long. CDR1 is GTSNPN and CDR2 is SVGIG in the germline V gene (reference sequence). This sample was included in a study of T cell clonality in common variable immunodeficiency. Study-wide points: CVID subjects showed higher TCRbeta clonality than healthy controls.

This clonotype was obtained from a person aged 18 to 70 in good health. The gene calls are TRBV30 and TRBJ1-4; 7 bases fit TRBD1. The sequenced sample consisted of peripheral blood mononuclear cells. Incomplete CDR3 DNA: TGTGCCTGGAACCCCGGGACAGATAATGAAAAA. Translated, it gives CAWNPGTDNEK. The entire CDR3 protein reads CAWNPGTDNEKLFF.